A single sample gave rise to the 11 T cell receptor beta chains below, sequenced in a study of Ad26.COV2.S vaccination and SARS-CoV-2 variants. Sequencing used immunoSEQ multiplex PCR; TCRdb keeps in-frame clones, though not all of them. The table records around 300,000 clones, around 88% of them present only once. The treatment: roughly 18 received Ad26.COV2.S at low or high dose, single or two shots; 5 received placebo; per-sample allocation not given. Sampling happened 63 days after the first vaccine or placebo injection. The source was peripheral blood, collected in a trial of Ad26.COV2.S vaccine versus placebo. The source of these receptors is a person between 18 and 59 years old who received the Ad26.COV2.S COVID-19 vaccine or a placebo.

CDR3 nucleotides: TGCAGCGTTTTCGTGGGGGACTATGGCTACACCTTC. As protein: CSVFVGDYGYTF. The chain carries TRBV29-1 and TRBJ1-2, with D possibly being TRBD1 (5 bases). From germline, CDR1 is SQVTM and CDR2 ANQGSEA. The ends were cut back, 5 bases at V and 3 bases at J, with 10 bases in the middle. This CDR3 is built from 12 residues.

The V and J genes are TRBV10-3 and TRBJ2-1, with D perhaps being TRBD1 or TRBD2 (5 bases each). Per germline, CDR1 ENHRY and CDR2 SYGVKD. The CDR3 sequence is 18 residues long. V was cut by 0 bases and J by 4 bases, with 19 bases left in between. CDR3 sequence (DNA): TGTGCCATCAGTGAGTCGATATCAGGTCGGGACCTTTACAATGAGCAGTTCTTC. This translates into CAISESISGRDLYNEQFF.

This sequence joins TRBV20-1 and TRBJ1-5; D is uncertain. Trimming left V 5 bases short and J 13 bases short, with 15 bases between. Germline CDR1 DFQATT, CDR2 SNEGSKA (reference sequence). The CDR3 sequence is 11 residues long. The CDR3 here is CSAERAPAQHF. DNA of the CDR3: TGCAGTGCTGAGAGGGCTCCGGCTCAGCATTTT.

The rearrangement links TRBV6-5 to TRBJ2-2; 11 nucleotides line up with TRBD1. This CDR3 contains 15 residues. With 6 bases clipped from V and 5 bases from J, the junction kept 5 bases outside the gene matches. Germline V lookup: CDR1 MNHEY, CDR2 SVGAGI. As DNA, the CDR3 is TGTGCCAGCAGACCGGGACAGGGGGATACCGGGGAGCTGTTTTTT. It yields the protein CASRPGQGDTGELFF.

V is TRBV21-1 and J is TRBJ1-5; TRBD1 is the table's D call and was not checked against the DNA. TRBV21-1 is assigned pseudogene status. The CDR3 spans 18 residues. The CDR3 is CASTEKRQVPLRNQPQHF. CDR3 sequence (DNA): TGTGCCAGCACCGAAAAACGGCAGGTACCCTTAAGGAATCAGCCCCAGCATTTT.

V usage is TRBV24-1 and J usage is TRBJ1-2; TRBD1 agrees at 7 bases. There are 15 residues in the CDR3. The germline gives CDR1 KGHDR, CDR2 SFDVKD. V trimming: 5 bases; J trimming: 6 bases; junction bases outside the gene matches: 11. CDR3 sequence (DNA): TGTGCCACCAGTGCACCTGAGGGACAGTCAAATGGCTACACCTTC. This translates into CATSAPEGQSNGYTF.

The genes are TRBV7-9 and TRBJ1-2, with D uncertain. The CDR3 contains 15 residues. Germline V CDR1 and CDR2: SEHNR, FQNEAQ (reference sequence). Trimming cost V 0 bases and J 8 bases, with 16 bases left between them. CDR3 sequence reads: CASSLALTTLGGYTF. The CDR3 nucleotides read TGTGCCAGCAGCTTAGCGTTGACTACCTTAGGCGGCTACACCTTC. The whole variable domain, filled in from reference TRBV7-9 and TRBJ1-2, reads DTGVSQNPRHKITKRGQNVTFRCDPISEHNRLYWYRQTLGQGPEFLTYFQNEAQLEKSRLLSDRFSAERPKGSFSTLEIQRTEQGDSAMYLCASSLALTTLGGYTFGSGTRLTVV.

The V call is TRBV7-2, the J call TRBJ1-1; D is unclear. Germline V gene lookup returns CDR1 SGHTA and CDR2 FQGNSA. The CDR3 sequence is 15 residues long. The V gene lost 2 bases and the J gene lost 1 base, with 11 bases spanning the gap. CDR3: CASSLFSKENTEAFF. The CDR3 DNA reads TGTGCCAGCAGCTTATTCTCTAAGGAGAACACTGAAGCTTTCTTT.

This rearrangement joins TRBV18 to TRBJ1-5; no clear D. This CDR3 has 12 amino acids. From germline, CDR1 is KGHSH and CDR2 LQKENI. Trimming left V 4 bases short and J 2 bases short, with 3 bases between. This CDR3 is CASSLRNQPQHF. CDR3 coding DNA: TGTGCCAGCTCACTTCGCAATCAGCCCCAGCATTTT.

This clone was recorded once. The CDR3 protein is CSASQDGTGEGDTQYF. CDR3 bases: TGCAGTGCTAGTCAAGACGGGACAGGGGAGGGAGATACGCAGTATTTT. The chain recombines TRBV20-1 with TRBJ2-3, with 10 bases aligning to TRBD1. V lost 3 bases to trimming and J lost 5 bases; unmatched junction nucleotides: 11. Germline CDR1 and CDR2: DFQATT and SNEGSKA (reference sequence). This CDR3 contains 16 residues.

This clone was seen ten or more times. The rearrangement joins TRBV9 to TRBJ2-7, with TRBD1 matching 7 bases. CDR3 length equals 14 residues. Looked up from germline, CDR1 is SGDLS and CDR2 is YYNGEE. V was pared by 2 bases and J by 3 bases, with 5 bases of the junction left unmatched. CDR3 sequence reads: CASSVSAGGYEQYF. The DNA for the CDR3 is TGTGCCAGCAGCGTTTCCGCAGGGGGCTACGAGCAGTACTTC.